The rows below give T cell receptor beta chains drawn from one sample of a study of cytomegalovirus exposure and HLA in healthy donors. Only in-frame clones appear in the TCRdb table, and some are missing; sequencing was by immunoSEQ multiplex PCR. The profile shows 150,000 to 200,000 clones, about 86% of them singletons. Input material: PBMCs. The receptors originated from a woman aged 18-35 years in good health and CMV-seronegative. Both conserved end residues are part of each CDR3. The order of the fields is J gene, D gene, V gene, clone size, CDR3 DNA, CDR3 protein. The D gene is left open where the match is weak. Expanded clones get a size class; other rows say once, few or many, or leave the size out.

>TRBJ2-5|TRBD2|TRBV29-1|-
TGCAGCGTTAGCGGTGGGAGGGCTTTCCAAGAGACCCAGTACTTC
CSVSGGRAFQETQYF
>TRBJ2-1|-|TRBV19|once
TGTGCCAGTAGTATAGATGGACGGGGAGGTTTCTACAATGAGCAGTTCTTC
CASSIDGRGGFYNEQFF
>TRBJ1-1|-|TRBV29-1|-
TGCAGCGTTGAAGGGACAGAAAACACTGAAGCTTTCTTT
CSVEGTENTEAFF
>TRBJ2-1|-|TRBV7-9|-
TGTGCCAGCAGCTTAGCTGGGACTTACAATGAGCAGTTCTTC
CASSLAGTYNEQFF
>TRBJ1-1|-|TRBV11-3|-
TGTGCCAGCAGCTCAGCGGGGAACACTGAAGCTTTCTTT
CASSSAGNTEAFF
>TRBJ1-2|-|TRBV5-6|-
TGTGCCAGCAGCTTGGGGGAGACACCTAACTATGGCTACACCTTC
CASSLGETPNYGYTF
>TRBJ2-7|-|TRBV28|-
TGTGCCAGCAGTCAACTCGGACAGTCCTACGAGCAGTACTTC
CASSQLGQSYEQYF
>TRBJ1-2|TRBD1|TRBV6-1|few
TGTGCCAGCAGTGGATCAGACAGGGGGTATGGCTACACCTTC
CASSGSDRGYGYTF
>TRBJ2-1|-|TRBV9|-
TGTGCCAGCAGCACCCTAGCGTACTCCTACAATGAGCAGTTCTTC
CASSTLAYSYNEQFF
>TRBJ1-1|TRBD1|TRBV5-1|-
TGCGCCAGCAGCTTGGGACAGGGGGCCACTGAAGCTTTCTTT
CASSLGQGATEAFF
>TRBJ2-4|-|TRBV7-4|-
TGTGCCAGCAGCTTTGTACAGGGCAAAAACATTCAGTACTTC
CASSFVQGKNIQYF
>TRBJ2-7|-|TRBV6-5|-
TGTGCCAGCAGTTACGCGGCAGGGGCGGGCTACGAGCAGTACTTC
CASSYAAGAGYEQYF
>TRBJ2-5|-|TRBV28|-
TGTGCCAGCACCGGGGTGGAGACCCAGTACTTC
CASTGVETQYF
>TRBJ2-7|TRBD2|TRBV4-2|once
TGTGCCAGCAGCCAGCGGCTAGCGGAGGTCTACGAGCAGTACTTC
CASSQRLAEVYEQYF
>TRBJ1-1|TRBD1|TRBV9|-
TGTGCCAGCAGCCCTTGGGACAGCCAATCGAACACTGAAGCTTTCTTT
CASSPWDSQSNTEAFF
>TRBJ1-1|TRBD1|TRBV10-1|-
TGCGCCAGCAGGGGACAGGGGGACACTGAAGCTTTCTTT
CASRGQGDTEAFF
>TRBJ1-6|-|TRBV27|-
TGTGCCAGCAGCCCGGGGTACTATAATTCACCCCTCCACTTT
CASSPGYYNSPLHF
>TRBJ1-4|-|TRBV18|-
TGTGCCAGCTCACCACAAAGGGGTTACGCTAATGAAAAACTGTTTTTT
CASSPQRGYANEKLFF
>TRBJ1-1|-|TRBV7-9|-
TGTGCCAGCAGCTTAGGGAGGAACACTGAAGCTTTCTTT
CASSLGRNTEAFF
>TRBJ2-2|-|TRBV5-1|-
TGCGCCAGCAGGCCAGAAGACGGGGAGCTGTTTTTT
CASRPEDGELFF
>TRBJ2-4|TRBD1|TRBV5-4|-
TGTGCCAGCAGCGGGGACAGGGTTGACATTCAGTACTTC
CASSGDRVDIQYF